The rows below give T cell receptor beta chains drawn from one sample of a study of blood T cell repertoires in COVID-19. TCRdb keeps only in-frame clones here, not all; method: immunoSEQ multiplex PCR. Of 200,000 to 250,000 clones listed, approximately 82% are singletons. The specimen sequenced was peripheral blood. These receptors were obtained from a man aged 30 to 45 who had recovered from COVID-19. Each CDR3 is given with its conserved first and last residue. D genes are given only for firm matches.

TRBJ2-3	TRBD2	TRBV4-2	15	CASSQAGGPQDTQYF
TRBJ2-3	TRBD2	TRBV9	17	CASSPQLAGGPWDTQYF
TRBJ2-3	-	TRBV20-1	13	CSASRQGSNTQYF
TRBJ1-6	TRBD1	TRBV28	14	CASRRTGVVSPLHF
TRBJ1-1	-	TRBV27	13	CASSPRLNTEAFF
TRBJ2-4	TRBD1	TRBV27	12	CASRQGGNIQYF
TRBJ2-2	TRBD2	TRBV5-6	16	CASSLALAGLTGELFF
TRBJ1-5	TRBD1	TRBV6-5	13	CASRLTGDQPQHF
TRBJ2-3	-	TRBV3-1/TRBV3-2	15	CASSPTTEGGDTQYF
TRBJ1-3	-	TRBV4-2	15	CASSQEVVGRNTIYF
TRBJ1-2	TRBD1	TRBV2	14	CASSSRDRPYGYTF
TRBJ1-6	-	TRBV11-2	15	CASTSPGFGDSPLHF
TRBJ2-2	TRBD2	TRBV3-1/TRBV3-2	16	CASSQHRGGGTGELFF
TRBJ1-3	-	TRBV9	14	CASSVESGGITIYF
TRBJ2-2	-	TRBV6-6	11	CASSRTGELFF
TRBJ1-1	TRBD1	TRBV10-3	14	CAISESGTGLEAFF
TRBJ2-2	-	TRBV4-2	15	CASSQGAQNTGELFF
TRBJ1-2	TRBD1	TRBV28	13	CASSLGSGGRYTF
TRBJ1-2	TRBD1	TRBV5-1	16	CASSPGTGAPNYGYTF
TRBJ2-7	TRBD1	TRBV6-1	14	CASSEGTGSYEQYF
TRBJ1-3	-	TRBV3-1/TRBV3-2	14	CASSQGRASNTIYF
TRBJ2-3	-	TRBV2	16	CASRHERGLSTDTQYF
TRBJ2-1	-	TRBV7-8	17	CASSGISRGTSYNEQFF
TRBJ1-6	TRBD1	TRBV28	16	CASSEAGGAYNSPLHF
TRBJ2-2	-	TRBV5-1	12	CASSWGSGELFF
TRBJ2-5	TRBD2	TRBV3-1/TRBV3-2	15	CASSGGRGGDETQYF
TRBJ2-1	TRBD2	TRBV6-5	15	CASSYSAGGRNEQFF
TRBJ2-3	TRBD1	TRBV2	16	CASSAGDRTHTDTQYF
TRBJ1-2	TRBD1	TRBV28	13	CASSLRQGVGYTF
TRBJ2-5	TRBD2	TRBV6-5	16	CASSYRGGETQETQYF
TRBJ2-3	TRBD2	TRBV5-5	16	CASSLGRAGHTDTQYF
TRBJ1-1	TRBD1	TRBV7-9	16	CASSSARGTVNTEAFF
TRBJ2-7	TRBD1	TRBV2	16	CASSEGPTGRSYEQYF
TRBJ1-4	-	TRBV28	14	CASSTGSTNEKLFF
TRBJ2-5	TRBD2	TRBV5-6	15	CASSFRTSSRETQYF
TRBJ1-3	-	TRBV21-1	11	CASSKTSTIYF
TRBJ2-1	TRBD1	TRBV6-6	13	CASSYNPQGMEFF
TRBJ2-1	TRBD1	TRBV14	12	CASSDNPGQGLF
TRBJ1-1	-	TRBV28	14	CASSPAGRNTEAFF
TRBJ1-2	-	TRBV2	11	CASLQNYGYTF